This T cell receptor beta chain is drawn from a study of OX40 agonist ivuxolimab in advanced cancers. Findings and caveats of the study: Among the nonresponders, some also had low normalized T-cell clonal expansion.

The CDR3 spans 13 residues. The V gene's germline CDR1 is MDHEN and CDR2 SYDVKM. V shed 8 bases, J shed 6 bases, and the junction held 4 bases outside the gene matches. The table came from immunoSEQ multiplex PCR; TCRdb's copy has only in-frame clones and leaves some out. The sample lists 45,000 to 55,000 clones, roughly 80% occurring once. As regards this clone: Its target is not known.

The sequencing used CD4+ or CD8+ T cells sorted from blood, collected in a trial of the OX40 agonist ivuxolimab. The V gene is TRBV28, the J gene TRBJ2-2; 9 positions agree with TRBD1. The TCR sequence derives from an adult with an advanced solid tumor such as melanoma, head and neck, liver or kidney cancer. The CDR3 region is CASPDRGSGELFF. The CDR3 DNA is TGTGCCAGCCCCGACAGGGGGTCCGGGGAGCTGTTTTTT.